This record looks at one T cell receptor beta chain sequence and its context. In Seattle, patients joined the study during active infection and were tracked longitudinally. The sample originates from a study of blood T cell repertoires in COVID-19. Study overall: Collection of acute and convalescent COVID-19 samples took place in the United States, Italy and Spain.

This CDR3 is built from 14 residues. Germline CDR1 reads SGDLS; CDR2 reads YYNGEE. V lost 0 bases and J lost 6, with 11 bases in between. Some clones are missing from TCRdb's copy, which holds only in-frame ones; the method was immunoSEQ multiplex PCR. The repertoire has roughly 190,000 clones, roughly 80% of them found once; the top ten carry approximately 9.9%. This chain joins TRBV9 and TRBJ2-3; a possible D gene is TRBD1 (5 bases). The TCR comes from a woman in her thirties or forties with COVID-19, enrolled during active disease. Sequencing was performed on peripheral blood. Here the CDR3 reads CASSVGDSQDTQYF. In DNA form, the CDR3 reads TGTGCCAGCAGCGTAGGCGACAGCCAGGATACGCAGTATTTT.